The source of this T cell receptor (beta chain) is a study of cytomegalovirus exposure and HLA in healthy donors. This PCR relied on a set of 60 Vbeta primers and 13 Jbeta primers. Sequencing was performed with immunoSEQ multiplex PCR; in TCRdb, only in-frame clones are kept and a portion is missing. The listing contains 100,000 to 150,000 clones. This CDR3 has 15 amino acids. J lost 6 bases, V lost 0 bases, and 5 bases had no gene match. Germline loops: CDR1 LGHNA, CDR2 YSLEER. Source material: PBMCs. The V and J genes are TRBV4-3 and TRBJ2-4, with 7 bases fitting TRBD2. This receptor was obtained from a man under 40 in good health and CMV-seronegative. The CDR3 DNA reads TGCGCCAGCAGCCAAGACGGGGGGATCGGAAACATTCAGTACTTC. Translating it yields CASSQDGGIGNIQYF.